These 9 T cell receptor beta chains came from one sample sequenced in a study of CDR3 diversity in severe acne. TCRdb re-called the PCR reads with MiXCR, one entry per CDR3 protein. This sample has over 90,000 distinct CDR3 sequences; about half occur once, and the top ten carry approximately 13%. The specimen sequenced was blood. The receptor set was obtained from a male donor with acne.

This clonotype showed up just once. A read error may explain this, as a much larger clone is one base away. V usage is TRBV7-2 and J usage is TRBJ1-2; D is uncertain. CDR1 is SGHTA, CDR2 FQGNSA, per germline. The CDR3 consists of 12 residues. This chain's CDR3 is CASSPVGYGYPF. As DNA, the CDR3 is TGTGCCAGCAGCCCCGTCGGGTATGGCTACCCCTTC.

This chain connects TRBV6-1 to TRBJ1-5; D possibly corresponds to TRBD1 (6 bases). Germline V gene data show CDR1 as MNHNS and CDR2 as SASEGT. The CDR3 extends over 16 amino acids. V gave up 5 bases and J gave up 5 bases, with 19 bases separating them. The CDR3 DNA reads TGTGCCAGCAGTTACGGTGGGGGGCAGATCGATCAGCCCCAGCATTTT. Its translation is CASSYGGGQIDQPQHF.

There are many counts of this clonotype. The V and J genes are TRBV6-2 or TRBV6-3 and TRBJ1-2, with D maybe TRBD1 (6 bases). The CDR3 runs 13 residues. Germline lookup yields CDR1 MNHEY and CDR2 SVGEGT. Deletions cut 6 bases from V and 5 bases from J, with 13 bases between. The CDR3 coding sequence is TGTGCCAGCAGCAGGGGAGATACTTATGGCTACACCTTC. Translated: CASSRGDTYGYTF.

The CDR3 DNA follows: TGTGCCAGCAGTTACGGGGGGCGCAAGGGAAACACCATATATTTT. This sequence encodes CASSYGGRKGNTIYF. This rearrangement joins TRBV6-5 to TRBJ1-3; TRBD1 might be the D (6 bases). V lost 2 bases and J 4 bases, leaving 12 bases between the germline ends. The CDR3 has 15 amino acids. Germline lookup yields CDR1 MNHEY and CDR2 SVGAGI.

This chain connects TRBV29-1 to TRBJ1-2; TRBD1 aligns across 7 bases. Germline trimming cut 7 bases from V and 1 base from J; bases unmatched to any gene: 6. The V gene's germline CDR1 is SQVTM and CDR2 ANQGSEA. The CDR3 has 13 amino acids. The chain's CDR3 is CSARDSNNYGYTF. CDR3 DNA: TGCAGCGCCCGGGACAGCAATAACTATGGCTACACCTTC.

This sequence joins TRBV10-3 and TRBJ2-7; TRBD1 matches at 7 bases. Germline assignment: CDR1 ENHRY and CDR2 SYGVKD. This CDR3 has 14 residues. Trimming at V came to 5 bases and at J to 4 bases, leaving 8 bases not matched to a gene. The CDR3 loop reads CAISFGQVLYEQYF. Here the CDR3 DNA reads TGTGCCATCAGTTTCGGACAGGTGTTATACGAGCAGTACTTC.

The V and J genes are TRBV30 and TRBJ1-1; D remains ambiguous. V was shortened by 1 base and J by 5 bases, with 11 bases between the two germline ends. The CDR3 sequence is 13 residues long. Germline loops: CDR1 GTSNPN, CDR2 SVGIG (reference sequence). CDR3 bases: TGTGCCTGGAGTGGAGGGTGGGAAACTGAAGCTTTCTTT. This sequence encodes CAWSGGWETEAFF.

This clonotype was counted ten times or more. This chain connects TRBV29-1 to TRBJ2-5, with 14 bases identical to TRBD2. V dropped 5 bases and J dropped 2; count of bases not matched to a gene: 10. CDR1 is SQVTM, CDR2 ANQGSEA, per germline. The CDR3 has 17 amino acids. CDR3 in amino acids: CSVLGLAGGMGQETQYF. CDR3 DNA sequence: TGCAGCGTTCTTGGACTAGCGGGAGGTATGGGGCAAGAGACCCAGTACTTC.

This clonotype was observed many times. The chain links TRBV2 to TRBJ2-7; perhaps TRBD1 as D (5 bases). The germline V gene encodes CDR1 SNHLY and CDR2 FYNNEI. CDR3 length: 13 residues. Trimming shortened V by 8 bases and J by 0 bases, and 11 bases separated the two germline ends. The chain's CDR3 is CASGASSSYEQYV. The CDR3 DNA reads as TGTGCCAGCGGGGCCAGCAGCTCCTACGAGCAGTACGTC.